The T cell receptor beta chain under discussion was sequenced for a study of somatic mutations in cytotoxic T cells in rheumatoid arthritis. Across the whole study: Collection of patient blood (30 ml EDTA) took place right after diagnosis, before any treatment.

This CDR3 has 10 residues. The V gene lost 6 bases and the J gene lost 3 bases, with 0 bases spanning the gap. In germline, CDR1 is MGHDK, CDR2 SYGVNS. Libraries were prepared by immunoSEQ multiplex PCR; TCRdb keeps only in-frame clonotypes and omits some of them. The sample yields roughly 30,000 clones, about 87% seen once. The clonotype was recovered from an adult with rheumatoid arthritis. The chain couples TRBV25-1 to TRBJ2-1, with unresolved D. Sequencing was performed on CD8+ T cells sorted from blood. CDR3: CASSYNEQFF. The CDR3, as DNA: TGTGCCAGCAGCTACAATGAGCAGTTCTTC.